This T cell receptor beta chain stems from a study of OX40 agonist ivuxolimab in advanced cancers. Study-wide context: The group had a mean age of roughly 65 years, ranged from roughly 23 to 79, and was just under 85% male.

Whole-study findings and limits: Both blood CD4+ and CD8+ T cells showed clonal growth by week 6 at 0.1 to 3.0 mg/kg.

Sequencing was performed with immunoSEQ multiplex PCR; in TCRdb, only in-frame clones are kept and a portion is missing. The table has approximately 80,000 clones, 80% to 95% seen once. V lost 2 bases and J lost 4, with 6 bases in between. CDR3 size: 12 residues. Germline V gene lookup returns CDR1 SGHVS and CDR2 FNYEAQ. This clone was observed a handful of times. Its cognate antigen is unknown. The rearrangement uses TRBV7-6 and TRBJ2-7; possibly TRBD1 for D (5 bases). The sample in question was CD4+ or CD8+ T cells sorted from blood, obtained in a trial of the OX40 agonist ivuxolimab. The sequence came from an adult with an advanced solid tumor such as melanoma, head and neck, liver or kidney cancer. The CDR3 sequence: CASSLRGYEQYF. In DNA form, the CDR3 reads TGTGCCAGCAGCTTAAGGGGTTACGAGCAGTACTTC.